Listed below are T cell receptor beta chains from one sample, sequenced in a study of blood T cell repertoires in COVID-19. Repertoires were generated with immunoSEQ multiplex PCR, while TCRdb's copy carries only in-frame clones and drops some. In the table there are roughly 140,000 clones, around 80% of which are singletons. The source material was PBMCs or T cells enriched from blood (not recorded which). Source of these receptors: a man aged 45-65 years who had recovered from COVID-19. The CDR3 runs from the conserved cysteine through the conserved F or W. The D gene is left open where the match is weak. Clone size is shown for a subset of rows, as once, few, many or a class of expanded clone.

size	V	J	D	DNA	CDR3
NA	TRBV19	TRBJ1-5	TRBD1	TGTGCCAGTAGTGGGGGACAGGGGGCGTTCTATAGCAATCAGCCCCAGCATTTT	CASSGGQGAFYSNQPQHF
NA	TRBV30	TRBJ2-3	NA	TGTGCCTGGAGTAGTGAGCGCTGGCAGTATTTT	CAWSSERWQYF
NA	TRBV7-6	TRBJ2-7	TRBD2	TGTGCCAGCAGCTTAGCCCCTAGCGGAAGCTACGAGCAGTACTTC	CASSLAPSGSYEQYF
once	TRBV4-1	TRBJ1-3	TRBD1	TGCGCCAGCAGCCAACACTGGACAGGCTCTGGAAACACCATATATTTT	CASSQHWTGSGNTIYF
NA	TRBV5-1	TRBJ1-5	NA	TGCGCCAGCAGCTTGGTGGGGGGGAGCAATCAGCCCCAGCATTTT	CASSLVGGSNQPQHF
NA	TRBV7-9	TRBJ2-5	NA	TGTGCCAGCAGGAATGGGGCGCCCCCAGGGGAGACCCAGTACTTC	CASRNGAPPGETQYF
NA	TRBV4-3	TRBJ1-3	NA	TGCGCCAGCAGCCAGGACACGTATGGAAACACCATATATTTT	CASSQDTYGNTIYF
NA	TRBV27	TRBJ1-6	TRBD1	TGTGCCAGCAGTTTCCGGGACAGGAGGAGTTTTGGGAATTCACCCCTCCACTTT	CASSFRDRRSFGNSPLHF
NA	TRBV7-2	TRBJ1-4	TRBD1	TGTGCCAGCAGCACACGGACAGGGGAACTGTTTTTT	CASSTRTGELFF
NA	TRBV25-1	TRBJ2-5	NA	TGTGCCAGCAGTGAATATAGACAGGGAGGAGAGACCCAGTACTTC	CASSEYRQGGETQYF
NA	TRBV29-1	TRBJ2-4	NA	TGCAGCGTTCTACCCGGGGAAAACATTCAGTACTTC	CSVLPGENIQYF
NA	TRBV2	TRBJ1-1	TRBD1	TGTGCCAGCAGTGTAAGGGCAGGGGGAGGCACTGAAGCTTTCTTT	CASSVRAGGGTEAFF
NA	TRBV7-2	TRBJ2-5	TRBD2	TGTGCCAGCAGCGTAAGAGCGGGGCCCAGCGAGACCCAGTACTTC	CASSVRAGPSETQYF
NA	TRBV2	TRBJ1-5	NA	TGTGCCAGCAGCGCCGACAGTTATCAGCCCCAGCATTTT	CASSADSYQPQHF
NA	TRBV12-3/TRBV12-4	TRBJ1-3	NA	TGTGCCAGCCTTCGGTCCGGAAACACCATATATTTT	CASLRSGNTIYF
NA	TRBV7-2	TRBJ2-7	TRBD2	TGTGCCAGCAGCTTGGGGACTAGCGTTTCCTACGAGCAGTACTTC	CASSLGTSVSYEQYF
NA	TRBV7-9	TRBJ2-3	TRBD2	TGTGCCAGCAGCTCGGGACTAGCGGGGGGCACAGATACGCAGTATTTT	CASSSGLAGGTDTQYF
NA	TRBV6-5	TRBJ1-1	NA	TGTGCCAGCAGTTACTCGGGGGGGGCCCCTGAAGCTTTCTTT	CASSYSGGAPEAFF
NA	TRBV7-6	TRBJ2-1	NA	TGTGCCAGCAGCTTATACGGGAGCTCCTACAATGAGCAGTTCTTC	CASSLYGSSYNEQFF
NA	TRBV18	TRBJ1-1	NA	TGTGCCAGCTCACCTAGAGTGGCGGGGAACACTGAAGCTTTCTTT	CASSPRVAGNTEAFF
once	TRBV2	TRBJ2-1	NA	TGTGCCAGCCCTCAGCGGGACAGGATGAATGAGCAGTTCTTC	CASPQRDRMNEQFF
once	TRBV7-8	TRBJ2-1	NA	TGTGCCAGCGGATCTAGGTCCTCCTACAATGAGCAGTTCTTC	CASGSRSSYNEQFF